The T cell receptor beta chain under discussion was sequenced for a study of blood T cell repertoires in COVID-19. The CDR3 runs to 15 residues. CDR1 is SNHLY, CDR2 FYNNEI, per germline. Unmatched junction bases numbered 8, after V lost 6 bases and J lost 7 bases. Clones were read by immunoSEQ multiplex PCR, and TCRdb kept only the in-frame ones, dropping some. The sample consists of over 90,000 clones, roughly 82% of them appearing once. This TCR derives from a human donor in a cohort sampled during active COVID-19. Sequenced sample: peripheral blood. This chain joins TRBV2 and TRBJ1-4, with 10 positions matching TRBD1. In nucleotides, the CDR3 is TGTGCCAGCAGCATGGGGGGGACAGGGGTTGAAAAACTGTTTTTT. This gives the protein CASSMGGTGVEKLFF. The full variable domain, rest sourced from reference TRBV2 and TRBJ1-4, is EPEVTQTPSHQVTQMGQEVILRCVPISNHLYFYWYRQILGQKVEFLVSFYNNEISEKSEIFDDQFSVERPDGSNFTLKIRSTKLEDSAMYFCASSMGGTGVEKLFFGSGTQLSVL.